This T cell receptor (beta chain) appears in the sequencing data of a study of blood T cell repertoires in COVID-19. Study-wide background: Samples representing acute and convalescent COVID-19 were sourced from the United States, Italy and Spain.

This clone appeared a single time. V gave up 4 bases and J gave up 6 bases; unmatched junction bases: 5. This CDR3 region has 16 residues. The V gene's germline CDR1 is MNHNS and CDR2 SASEGT. Sequencing was performed with immunoSEQ multiplex PCR; in TCRdb, only in-frame clones are kept and a portion is missing. The data hold approximately 200,000 clones, with roughly 85% observed a single time. This chain links TRBV6-1 with TRBJ2-1; 14 bases line up with TRBD2. This TCR derives from a man between 50 and 59 years old who had recovered from COVID-19. Input material: peripheral blood. CDR3 in amino acids: CASSGSGTSGSNEQFF. In DNA form, the CDR3 reads TGTGCCAGCAGTGGGTCCGGGACTAGCGGGAGCAATGAGCAGTTCTTC.